This section outlines one TCR beta chain sequence together with its context. Antigen specificity is unknown. This CDR3 comprises 15 residues. V shed 2 bases and J 5 bases; nucleotides not matched to a gene: 4. Germline CDR1 reads SGHNT; CDR2 reads YYREEE (reference sequence). The data stem from a study of cytomegalovirus exposure and HLA in healthy donors. The PCR was carried out with 60 Vbeta primers and 13 Jbeta primers. Measured with immunoSEQ multiplex PCR; TCRdb has only the in-frame clones, and not every one. The data hold 150,000 or so clones, with roughly 70% observed a single time. Study-level points and caveats: In a later analysis, a missense DCLRE1C variant was linked to TCR beta V- and J-gene trimming. Using the classifier, cytomegalovirus status was reportedly diagnosed with high specificity and sensitivity. For presence/absence analyses, sequencing depth was assumed to be roughly uniform across donors. Accurate prediction of most subjects' HLA-A and HLA-B alleles from TCR beta sequences was reported.

This TCR was sampled from a man in his late teens or twenties in good health and CMV-seropositive. Sequenced: PBMCs. This rearrangement joins TRBV5-4 to TRBJ2-1; 10 nucleotides line up with TRBD1. The CDR3 region is CASSFGDRGHNEQFF. CDR3 DNA sequence: TGTGCCAGCAGCTTTGGGGACAGGGGACACAATGAGCAGTTCTTC.